The 10 T cell receptor beta chains below all came from one sample that was sequenced in a study of blood T cells in healthy people across ages. A sample-barcoded 5' primer and a J-beta primer mix were used in a second PCR of about 7 to 12 cycles. TCRdb re-derived calls from the 5' RACE reads in MiXCR, one entry per CDR3 protein. The repertoire has approximately 810,000 distinct CDR3 sequences, around 30% of them found once; the top ten carry roughly 17%. The material sequenced was blood. These receptors all come from an elderly woman in good health.

This clonotype was observed at least ten times. This rearrangement joins TRBV7-8 to TRBJ2-1, with TRBD2 matching 7 bases. Trimming took 2 bases from V and 14 from J; bases not matched to a gene: 15. Germline CDR1 SGHVS, CDR2 FQNEAQ. This CDR3 comprises 15 residues. CDR3 DNA sequence: TGTGCCAGCAGCTTAAGGCGGGTAGAGCGGGGTCCGGAGTTCTTC. Its protein product is CASSLRRVERGPEFF.

The V gene is TRBV11-2, the J gene TRBJ2-1, with 9 bases matching TRBD1. The DNA end is a closer match to TRBJ2-7, so the J assignment may be wrong. The CDR3 loop spans 16 amino acids. Germline CDR1 is SGHAT and CDR2 is FQNNGV. The CDR3 spells CASSSHGTGSYNEQYF. DNA for the CDR3: TGTGCCAGCAGCTCTCACGGGACAGGGAGCTACAATGAGCAGTACTTC.

This clonotype came up many times. CDR3 DNA sequence: TGTGCCAGCAGATCGCGTAGTTCCACCGGGGAGCTGTTTTTT. Amino acids: CASRSRSSTGELFF. This chain uses TRBV2 with TRBJ2-2; D ambiguous. V was shortened by 6 bases and J by 4 bases, with 12 bases between the two germline ends. The CDR3 is 14 amino acids. Looked up from germline, CDR1 is SNHLY and CDR2 is FYNNEI.

For this clonotype: A read error may account for a junction end that differs from germline. The chain links TRBV12-3 or TRBV12-4 to TRBJ2-3, with D unresolved. The CDR3 contains 16 residues. In nucleotides, the CDR3 is TGTGCCAGCAGGGCCAGGTTTTACCTGAGCACAGATGCGCAGTATTTT. Amino acids: CASRARFYLSTDAQYF.

This clonotype has at least ten counts. The chain uses TRBV7-2 and TRBJ1-2, with D unresolved. The CDR3 is 13 amino acids. Deletions cut 1 base from V and 4 bases from J, with 7 bases between. Germline CDR1 SGHTA, CDR2 FQGNSA. The CDR3 region has the DNA TGTGCCAGCAGCTTAGAACAGCCCTATGGCTACACCTTC. Its protein product is CASSLEQPYGYTF.

Only a few counts were recorded for this clonotype. V is TRBV5-5 and J is TRBJ1-2; 8 bases match TRBD1. This CDR3 contains 14 residues. The ends lost 4 bases at V and 2 bases at J; junction bases unmatched: 4. Germline assignment: CDR1 SGHKS and CDR2 YYEKEE (reference sequence). CDR3: CASSPRGQNYGYTF. Written as DNA, the CDR3 is TGTGCCAGCAGCCCCAGGGGGCAGAACTATGGCTACACCTTC.

This clonotype showed up many times. The chain carries TRBV6-5 and TRBJ2-2; the D is unclear. Germline V CDR1 and CDR2: MNHEY, SVGAGI. The CDR3 contains 15 residues. Deletions cut 2 bases from V and 0 bases from J, with 7 bases between. The CDR3 here is CASSYRHPNTGELFF. In DNA, the CDR3 is TGTGCCAGCAGTTACAGACACCCGAACACCGGGGAGCTGTTTTTT.

The rearrangement uses TRBV12-3 or TRBV12-4 and TRBJ2-5; D possibly corresponds to TRBD2 (5 bases). V lost 5 bases to trimming and J lost 2 bases, with 12 bases between them. The CDR3 is 14 residues long. CDR3 nucleotide sequence: TGTGCCAGCAGTCCCGGACTTCTACAAGAGACCCAGTACTTC. Translated: CASSPGLLQETQYF.

This clonotype was counted ten times or more. The gene calls are TRBV5-5 and TRBJ2-3; possible D gene TRBD1, 6 bases. Germline V gene sequence: CDR1 SGHKS, CDR2 YYEKEE (reference sequence). CDR3 length: 16 residues. Deletions cut 0 bases from V and 3 bases from J, with 14 bases between. The DNA of the CDR3 is TGTGCCAGCAGCTTGGGGACCGGGACAAGAACAGATACGCAGTATTTT. It specifies CASSLGTGTRTDTQYF.

The table lists this clonotype with a few counts. The genes are TRBV6-2 or TRBV6-3 and TRBJ1-5; possible D gene TRBD1, 5 bases. Germline-derived CDR1 and CDR2 are MNHEY and SVGEGT. Trimming left V 0 bases short and J 6 bases short, with 21 bases between. The length of the CDR3 is 18 residues. CDR3 in DNA: TGTGCCAGCAGTTACTCGCCGGGGCGCGGTACGCGGGGTCAGCCCCAGCATTTT. It encodes CASSYSPGRGTRGQPQHF.